The 10 T cell receptor beta chains below all came from one sample that was sequenced in a study of shared clonotypes between healthy human individuals. The method was immunoSEQ multiplex PCR; TCRdb's version includes in-frame clones alone and lacks a portion of them. The sample holds roughly 2,500,000 clones, roughly 93% seen once. Sample: naive CD4+ T cells from PBMCs. Subset: CD45RA+ positively selected. Source of these receptors: a man aged 18 to 35 in good health. Some clones in this sample may be carry-over from other donors' samples.

With regard to this clone: Distinct nucleotide sequences in the sample also encode this CDR3. The chain uses TRBV29-1 and TRBJ2-3; maybe TRBD2 (6 bases). V dropped 6 bases and J dropped 5 bases, with 12 bases sitting between them. CDR1 is SQVTM and CDR2 is ANQGSEA in the germline V gene. The CDR3 totals 12 residues. The CDR3 loop is CSVGTGGDTQYF. CDR3 coding DNA: TGCAGCGTCGGGACTGGGGGAGATACGCAGTATTTT.

V is TRBV5-4 and J is TRBJ2-4; D is unclear. The CDR3 is made up of 12 amino acids. Deletions cut 4 bases from V and 8 bases from J, with 10 bases between. Germline CDR1 is SGHNT and CDR2 is YYREEE (reference sequence). For the CDR3, the DNA is TGTGCCAGCAGCGCGGACGGAGACATTCAGTACTTC. It yields the protein CASSADGDIQYF.

The chain carries TRBV5-1 and TRBJ2-3, with TRBD2 as a possible D gene (6 bases). This CDR3 has 17 amino acids. V lost 0 bases and J lost 1, with 15 bases in between. Germline loops: CDR1 SGHRS, CDR2 YFSETQ. Here the CDR3 reads CASSLVGVGGGTDTQYF. The CDR3 DNA reads TGCGCCAGCAGCTTGGTGGGCGTCGGAGGGGGCACAGATACGCAGTATTTT.

The genes are TRBV9 and TRBJ1-4, with 8 bases that match TRBD1. This CDR3 contains 16 residues. V gave up 4 bases and J gave up 1 base; unmatched junction bases: 6. Germline V CDR1 and CDR2: SGDLS, YYNGEE. The CDR3 reads CASSPTGVGTNEKLFF. CDR3 DNA: TGTGCCAGCAGCCCGACAGGGGTAGGAACTAATGAAAAACTGTTTTTT.

The CDR3 DNA follows: TGTGCCAGCACAGGGTCCAGCGGGATCTACAATGAGCAGTTCTTC. It encodes CASTGSSGIYNEQFF. This sequence joins TRBV5-4 and TRBJ2-1; the match to TRBD2 covers 7 bases. Germline trimming cut 6 bases from V and 3 bases from J; bases unmatched to any gene: 9. CDR3 length: 15 amino acids. Germline CDR1 is SGHNT and CDR2 is YYREEE (reference sequence).

The rearrangement links TRBV5-1 to TRBJ2-5; 7 bases map to TRBD2. Germline V gene lookup returns CDR1 SGHRS and CDR2 YFSETQ. The length of the CDR3 is 15 residues. The J segment lost 1 base and the V segment lost 1 base, leaving 4 bases of the junction unmatched. The CDR3 sequence is CASSLMLAAQETQYF. The CDR3 nucleotides read TGCGCCAGCAGCTTGATGCTAGCGGCCCAAGAGACCCAGTACTTC.

This chain uses TRBV6-5 with TRBJ2-1, with D possibly matching TRBD1 (5 bases). The CDR3 is 12 amino acids. Germline CDR1 MNHEY, CDR2 SVGAGI. V shed 5 bases and J shed 7 bases, with 9 bases lying between them. The CDR3: CASSNRWNEQFF. In DNA, the CDR3 is TGTGCCAGCAGTAACAGGTGGAATGAGCAGTTCTTC.

This clone appeared once. The CDR3 loop is CASSQDVGRVTTNYGYTF. In DNA form, the CDR3 reads TGCGCCAGCAGCCAAGATGTAGGCCGCGTTACAACTAACTATGGCTACACCTTC. This chain joins TRBV4-1 and TRBJ1-2; D ambiguous. The germline V gene encodes CDR1 MGHRA and CDR2 YSYEKL. The CDR3 has 18 residues. V was cut by 0 bases and J by 0 bases, with 17 bases left in between.

V is TRBV19 and J is TRBJ2-7; D perhaps matches TRBD1 (5 bases). V gave up 7 bases and J gave up 0 bases, with 16 bases separating them. The CDR3 totals 15 residues. CDR1 is LNHDA and CDR2 is SQIVND in the germline V gene (reference sequence). This CDR3 is CASTPSGARSYEQYF. Here the CDR3 DNA reads TGTGCCAGTACCCCCTCTGGGGCACGCTCCTACGAGCAGTACTTC. The full variable domain, rest sourced from reference TRBV19 and TRBJ2-7, is DGGITQSPKYLFRKEGQNVTLSCEQNLNHDAMYWYRQDPGQGLRLIYYSQIVNDFQKGDIAEGYSVSREKKESFPLTVTSAQKNPTAFYLCASTPSGARSYEQYFGPGTRLTVT.

This chain joins TRBV19 and TRBJ1-5; TRBD1 aligns across 7 bases. This CDR3 region has 18 residues. Germline V gene lookup returns CDR1 LNHDA and CDR2 SQIVND (reference sequence). V shed 0 bases, J shed 7 bases, and the junction held 15 bases outside the gene matches. The CDR3: CASSIDYWRGREDQPQHF. The CDR3 bases are TGTGCCAGTAGTATAGATTACTGGAGGGGGCGCGAGGACCAGCCCCAGCATTTT.